This T cell receptor (beta chain) is from a study of blood T cells in healthy people across ages. CDR1 and CDR2 (germline): ENHRY, SYGVKD. The CDR3 totals 14 residues. Trimming took off 4 bases at V and 0 bases at J, with 7 bases between the two ends. With a J-beta primer mix and a sample-barcoded 5' primer, a second PCR ran about 7 to 12 cycles. TCRdb re-derived calls from the 5' RACE reads in MiXCR, one entry per CDR3 protein. The repertoire holds over 500,000 distinct CDR3 sequences, with about 27% as singletons. The study recruited healthy Caucasian donors from Russia who were aged about 6 to 100. The same specimen was also included in a second study, on T cells of mothers and their children. From that study: All extracted RNA went into cDNA synthesis, roughly 1.5 ug per 15 ul.

The material sequenced was blood. The rearrangement links TRBV10-3 to TRBJ2-1; D may match TRBD1 or TRBD2 (5 bases each). This clonotype originated in a boy aged 2-9 years in good health. The CDR3 coding sequence is TGTGCCATCAGTGGGGACGGCTCCTACAATGAGCAGTTCTTC. Its translation is CAISGDGSYNEQFF.